This T cell receptor (beta chain) stems from a study of blood T cell repertoires in COVID-19. Study-wide background: The United States, Italy and Spain provided the acute and convalescent COVID-19 samples. T cells, B-cell-depleted T cells, or PBMCs provided the cDNA or gDNA that served as material.

Authors' methods: Scientists estimated how many nucleated cells there were by amplifying reference gene primers. The repertoire was sequenced with immunoSEQ multiplex PCR; TCRdb's copy has only in-frame clones and lacks some. Clone size and V and J calls were adopted from that table, with D and trimming inferred from the DNA. In the table there are tens of thousands of clones, around 93% of which are singletons. The V gene's germline CDR1 is KGHSH and CDR2 LQKENI. CDR3 length equals 14 residues. Trimming removed 6 bases at V and 6 bases at J, with 17 bases between. Sequenced sample: peripheral blood. This receptor was obtained from a man aged 50-59 years with active COVID-19. The rearrangement joins TRBV18 to TRBJ2-5; D possibly corresponds to TRBD2 (7 bases). As DNA, the CDR3 is TGTGCCAGCTCCTTGGCGGGGGCCGGGAAGACCCAGTACTTC. Protein: CASSLAGAGKTQYF.